The source of this TCR beta chain is a study of blood T cell repertoires in COVID-19. Study in general: From the United States, Italy and Spain came samples of acute and convalescent COVID-19. PBMCs, B-cell-depleted T cells, or T cells were the source of the cDNA or gDNA that made up the material.

The CDR3 covers 14 residues. Germline lookup yields CDR1 ENHRY and CDR2 SYGVKD. V gave up 4 bases and J gave up 1 base, with 7 bases separating them. Per the original methods: Nucleated cell number was recorded as an estimate derived from reference gene primer amplification. Clones were sequenced by immunoSEQ multiplex PCR, and TCRdb holds only the in-frame ones, with some missing. V and J calls and clone size are copied from that table; D and trimming were computed from the DNA. Counted here are some 140,000 clones, approximately 90% occurring once; the ten biggest clones make up more than 2%. The specimen was peripheral blood. The sequence was collected from a man aged 70-80 years with active COVID-19. This rearrangement joins TRBV10-3 to TRBJ1-4; no clear D. CDR3 nucleotide sequence: TGTGCCATCAGTGGCCCGGGAACTAATGAAAAACTGTTTTTT. Its protein product is CAISGPGTNEKLFF.